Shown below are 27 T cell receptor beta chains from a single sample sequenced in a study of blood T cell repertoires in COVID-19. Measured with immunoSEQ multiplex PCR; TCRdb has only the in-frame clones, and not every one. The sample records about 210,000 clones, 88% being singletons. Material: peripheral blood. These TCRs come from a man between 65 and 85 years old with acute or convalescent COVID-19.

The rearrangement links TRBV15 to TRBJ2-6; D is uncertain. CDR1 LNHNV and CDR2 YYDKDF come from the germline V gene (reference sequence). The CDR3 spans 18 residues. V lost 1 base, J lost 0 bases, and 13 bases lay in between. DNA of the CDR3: TGTGCCACCAGCAGAGTGGCTGGGCTAAGCTCTGGGGCCAACGTCCTGACTTTC. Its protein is CATSRVAGLSSGANVLTF.

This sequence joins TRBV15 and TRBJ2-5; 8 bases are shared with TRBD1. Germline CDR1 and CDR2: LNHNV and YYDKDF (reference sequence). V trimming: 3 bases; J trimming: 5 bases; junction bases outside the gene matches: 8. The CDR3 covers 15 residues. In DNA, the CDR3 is TGTGCCACCAGCAGTAGGACAGGGTCGGGGGAGACCCAGTACTTC. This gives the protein CATSSRTGSGETQYF.

The CDR3 loop reads CASSPRQGGTDTQYF. The CDR3 bases are TGTGCCAGTAGTCCGCGACAGGGTGGCACAGATACGCAGTATTTT. The V and J genes are TRBV19 and TRBJ2-3, with 7 nucleotides matching TRBD1. Per the germline V gene, CDR1 is LNHDA and CDR2 is SQIVND (reference sequence). This CDR3 spans 15 amino acids. Germline trimming cut 5 bases from V and 1 base from J; bases unmatched to any gene: 6.

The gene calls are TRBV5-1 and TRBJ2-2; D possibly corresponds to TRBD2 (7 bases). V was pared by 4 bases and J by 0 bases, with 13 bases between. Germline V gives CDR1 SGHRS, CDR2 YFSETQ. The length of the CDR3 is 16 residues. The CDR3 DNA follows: TGCGCCAGCAGCCTAAGGGGGGGAACGAACACCGGGGAGCTGTTTTTT. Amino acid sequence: CASSLRGGTNTGELFF.

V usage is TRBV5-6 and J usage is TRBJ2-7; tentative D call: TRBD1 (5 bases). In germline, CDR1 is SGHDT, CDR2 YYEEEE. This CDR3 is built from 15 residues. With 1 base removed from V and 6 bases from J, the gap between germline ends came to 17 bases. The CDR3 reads CASSLLGPGVSEQYF. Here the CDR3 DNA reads TGTGCCAGCAGCTTGTTGGGGCCTGGGGTAAGCGAGCAGTACTTC.

CDR3 coding DNA: TGTGCCAGCAGCTCTCCCGGCGGGAGAAGATCCTACGAGCAGTACTTC. It codes for CASSSPGGRRSYEQYF. This rearrangement joins TRBV7-9 to TRBJ2-7, with TRBD2 identical over 7 bases. CDR1 SEHNR and CDR2 FQNEAQ come from the germline V gene (reference sequence). Germline trimming cut 4 bases from V and 1 base from J; bases unmatched to any gene: 10. This CDR3 contains 16 residues.

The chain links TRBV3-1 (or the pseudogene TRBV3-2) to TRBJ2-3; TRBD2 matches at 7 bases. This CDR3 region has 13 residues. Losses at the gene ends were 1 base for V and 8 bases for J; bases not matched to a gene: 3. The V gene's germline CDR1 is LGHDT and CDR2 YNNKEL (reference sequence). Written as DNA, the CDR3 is TGTGCCAGCAGCCAAGCGTCTAGCGGTACGCAGTATTTT. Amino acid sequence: CASSQASSGTQYF.

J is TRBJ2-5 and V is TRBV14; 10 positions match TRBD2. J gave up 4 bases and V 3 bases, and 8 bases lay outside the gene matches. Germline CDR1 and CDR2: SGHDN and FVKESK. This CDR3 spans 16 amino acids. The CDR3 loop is CASSQFGRLAGETQYF. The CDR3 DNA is TGTGCCAGCAGCCAGTTTGGGCGACTAGCGGGAGAGACCCAGTACTTC.

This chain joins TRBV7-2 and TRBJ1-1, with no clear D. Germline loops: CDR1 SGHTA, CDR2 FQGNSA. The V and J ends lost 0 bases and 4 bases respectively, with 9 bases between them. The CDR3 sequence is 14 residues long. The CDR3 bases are TGTGCCAGCAGCTTAGCGGGGAGGCTCACTGAAGCTTTCTTT. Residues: CASSLAGRLTEAFF.

The CDR3 sequence is CASSMVWGVDNEQFF. In DNA form, the CDR3 reads TGTGCCAGTAGTATGGTCTGGGGGGTGGACAATGAGCAGTTCTTC. The chain recombines TRBV19 with TRBJ2-1; D possibly corresponds to TRBD2 (6 bases). The length of the CDR3 is 15 residues. Germline V gene sequence: CDR1 LNHDA, CDR2 SQIVND (reference sequence). The V end was cut by 3 bases, the J end by 5 bases, with 14 bases between.

CDR3 protein: CASTLLLLAGSYEQYF. In DNA, the CDR3 is TGTGCCAGCACCTTACTTTTACTAGCGGGATCCTACGAGCAGTACTTC. This chain links TRBV2 with TRBJ2-7; TRBD2 agrees at 10 bases. There are 16 residues in the CDR3. Trimming cost V 7 bases and J 1 base; bases outside gene matches: 10. CDR1 SNHLY and CDR2 FYNNEI come from the germline V gene.

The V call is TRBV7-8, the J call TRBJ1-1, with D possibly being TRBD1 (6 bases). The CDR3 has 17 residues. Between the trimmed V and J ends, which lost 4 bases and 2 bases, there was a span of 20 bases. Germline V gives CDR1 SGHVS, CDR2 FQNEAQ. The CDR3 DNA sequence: TGTGCCAGCAGCTCTGGGGGTTTTACAGGGAAAAACACTGAAGCTTTCTTT. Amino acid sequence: CASSSGGFTGKNTEAFF.

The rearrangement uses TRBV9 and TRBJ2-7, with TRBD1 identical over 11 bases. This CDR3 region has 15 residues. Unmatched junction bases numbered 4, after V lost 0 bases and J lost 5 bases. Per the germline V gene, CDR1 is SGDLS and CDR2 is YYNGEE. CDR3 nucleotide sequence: TGTGCCAGCAGCGTAGGGACAGGGGGCCAAAACGAGCAGTACTTC. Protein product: CASSVGTGGQNEQYF. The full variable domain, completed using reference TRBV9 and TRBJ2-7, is DSGVTQTPKHLITATGQRVTLRCSPRSGDLSVYWYQQSLDQGLQFLIQYYNGEERAKGNILERFSAQQFPDLHSELNLSSLELGDSALYFCASSVGTGGQNEQYFGPGTRLTVT.

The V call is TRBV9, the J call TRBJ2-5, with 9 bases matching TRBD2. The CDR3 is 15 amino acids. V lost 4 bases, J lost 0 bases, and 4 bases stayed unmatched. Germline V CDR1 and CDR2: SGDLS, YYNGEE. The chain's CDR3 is CASSLLAGYQETQYF. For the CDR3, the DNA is TGTGCCAGCAGCTTGCTAGCGGGATACCAAGAGACCCAGTACTTC.

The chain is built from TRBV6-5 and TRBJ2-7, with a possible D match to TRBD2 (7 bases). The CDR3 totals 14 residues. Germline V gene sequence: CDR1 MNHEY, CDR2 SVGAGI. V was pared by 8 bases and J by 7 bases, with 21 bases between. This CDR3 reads CASLAAQGPREQYF. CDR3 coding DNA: TGTGCCAGCCTAGCGGCGCAGGGGCCTAGGGAGCAGTACTTC.

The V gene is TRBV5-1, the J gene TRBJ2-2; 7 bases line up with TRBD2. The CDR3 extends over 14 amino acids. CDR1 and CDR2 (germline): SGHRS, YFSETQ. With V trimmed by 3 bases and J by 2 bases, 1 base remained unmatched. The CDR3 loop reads CASSWGGNTGELFF. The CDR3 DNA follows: TGCGCCAGCAGCTGGGGGGGAAACACCGGGGAGCTGTTTTTT.

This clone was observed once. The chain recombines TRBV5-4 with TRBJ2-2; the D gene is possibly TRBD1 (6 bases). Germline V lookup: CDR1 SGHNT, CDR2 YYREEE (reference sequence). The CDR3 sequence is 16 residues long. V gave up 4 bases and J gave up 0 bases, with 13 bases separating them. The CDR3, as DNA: TGTGCCAGCAGCGGTACAGGGACGGCGAACACCGGGGAGCTGTTTTTT. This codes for CASSGTGTANTGELFF.

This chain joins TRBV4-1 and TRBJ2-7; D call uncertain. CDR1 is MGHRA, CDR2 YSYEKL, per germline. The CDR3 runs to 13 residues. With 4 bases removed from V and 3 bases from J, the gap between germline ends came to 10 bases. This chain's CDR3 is CASSLTVNYEQYF. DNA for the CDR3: TGCGCCAGCAGCCTTACAGTAAACTACGAGCAGTACTTC.

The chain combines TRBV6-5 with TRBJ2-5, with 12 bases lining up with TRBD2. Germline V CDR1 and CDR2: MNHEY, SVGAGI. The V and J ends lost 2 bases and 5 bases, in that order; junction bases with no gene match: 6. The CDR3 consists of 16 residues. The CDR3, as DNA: TGTGCCAGCAGTTACGCAGGACTAGCGGGATGGGAGACCCAGTACTTC. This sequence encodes CASSYAGLAGWETQYF.

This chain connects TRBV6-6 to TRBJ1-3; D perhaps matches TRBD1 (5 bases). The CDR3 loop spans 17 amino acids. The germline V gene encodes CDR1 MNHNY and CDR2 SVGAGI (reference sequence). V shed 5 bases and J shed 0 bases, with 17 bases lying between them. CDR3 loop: CASSRGPFTSSGNTIYF. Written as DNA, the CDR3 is TGTGCCAGCAGTCGGGGCCCCTTTACCTCCTCTGGAAACACCATATATTTT.

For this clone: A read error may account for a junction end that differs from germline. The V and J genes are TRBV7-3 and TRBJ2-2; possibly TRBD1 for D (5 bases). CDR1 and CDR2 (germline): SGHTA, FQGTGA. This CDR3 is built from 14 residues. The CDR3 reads CASSLSGNAGELFF. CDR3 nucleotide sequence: TGTGCCAGCAGCTTGTCAGGGAACGCCGGGGAGCTGTTTTTT.

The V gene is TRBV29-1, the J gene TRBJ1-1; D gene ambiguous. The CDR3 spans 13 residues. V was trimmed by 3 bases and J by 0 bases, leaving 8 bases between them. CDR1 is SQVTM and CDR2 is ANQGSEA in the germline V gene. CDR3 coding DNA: TGCAGCGTTGAGGGCAGACTGAACACTGAAGCTTTCTTT. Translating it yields CSVEGRLNTEAFF.

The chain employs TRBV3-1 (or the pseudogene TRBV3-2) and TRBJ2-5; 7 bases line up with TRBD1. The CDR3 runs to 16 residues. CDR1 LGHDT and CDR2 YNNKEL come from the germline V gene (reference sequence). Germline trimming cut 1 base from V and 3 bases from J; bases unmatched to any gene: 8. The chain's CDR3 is CASSQGGQRNEETQYF. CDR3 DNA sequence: TGTGCCAGCAGCCAAGGGGGACAGCGAAATGAAGAGACCCAGTACTTC.

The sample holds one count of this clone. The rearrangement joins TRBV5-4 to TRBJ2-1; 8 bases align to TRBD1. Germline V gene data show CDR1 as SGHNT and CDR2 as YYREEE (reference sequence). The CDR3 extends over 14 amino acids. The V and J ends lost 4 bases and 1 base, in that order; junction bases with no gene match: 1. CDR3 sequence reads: CASSDRGSYNEQFF. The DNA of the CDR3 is TGTGCCAGCAGCGACAGGGGTTCCTACAATGAGCAGTTCTTC.

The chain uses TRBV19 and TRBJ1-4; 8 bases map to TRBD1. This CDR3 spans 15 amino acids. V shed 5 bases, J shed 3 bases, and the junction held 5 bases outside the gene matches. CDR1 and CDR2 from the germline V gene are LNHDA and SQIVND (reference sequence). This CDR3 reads CASSSMTGANEKLFF. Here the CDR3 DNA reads TGTGCCAGTAGTTCTATGACAGGGGCTAATGAAAAACTGTTTTTT. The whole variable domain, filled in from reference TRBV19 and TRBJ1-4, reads DGGITQSPKYLFRKEGQNVTLSCEQNLNHDAMYWYRQDPGQGLRLIYYSQIVNDFQKGDIAEGYSVSREKKESFPLTVTSAQKNPTAFYLCASSSMTGANEKLFFGSGTQLSVL.

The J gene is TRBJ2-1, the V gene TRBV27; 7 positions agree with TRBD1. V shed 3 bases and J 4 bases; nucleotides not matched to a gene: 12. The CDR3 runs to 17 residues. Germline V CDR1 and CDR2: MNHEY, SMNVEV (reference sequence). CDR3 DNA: TGTGCCAGCAGTTTCACGACAGGGAAGATGATGTACAATGAGCAGTTCTTC. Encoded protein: CASSFTTGKMMYNEQFF.

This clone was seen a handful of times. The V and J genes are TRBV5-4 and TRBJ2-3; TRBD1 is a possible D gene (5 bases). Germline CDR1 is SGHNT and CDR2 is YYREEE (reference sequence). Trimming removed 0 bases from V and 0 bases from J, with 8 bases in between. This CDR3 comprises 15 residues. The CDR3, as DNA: TGTGCCAGCAGCTTGGCAGGGCCTAGCACAGATACGCAGTATTTT. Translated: CASSLAGPSTDTQYF.